These T cell receptor beta chains were read from a single sample in a study of T-cell memory formation after mild COVID-19. MiXCR was run by TCRdb on the 5' RACE reads, yielding one entry per CDR3 protein. The sample contains roughly 86,000 distinct CDR3 sequences, more than 12% of which appear only once. Sequenced sample: PBMCs or a T cell subset sorted from them (not recorded which). These receptors were collected from a man younger than 30 who had mild COVID-19 (a few samples of this study predate the infection). Cell type and time point are not known. Both conserved end residues are part of each CDR3. The D gene is left open where the match is weak. Only part of the rows carry a size: once, few, many, or a class if the clone is expanded.

J: TRBJ2-1; V: TRBV30; size: many; D: NA; DNA: TGTGCCTGGGGCCTCTCAAATGAGCAGTTCTTC; CDR3: CAWGLSNEQFF
J: TRBJ1-1; V: TRBV13; size: NA; D: NA; DNA: TGTGCCAGCAGCTTATTCGCGGGGGTTCAAAACACTGAAGCTTTCTTT; CDR3: CASSLFAGVQNTEAFF
J: TRBJ1-5; V: TRBV4-1; size: few; D: NA; DNA: TGCGCCAGCAGCCACAGGGCCGTTAGCAATCAGCCCCAGCATTTT; CDR3: CASSHRAVSNQPQHF
J: TRBJ1-1; V: TRBV12-3/TRBV12-4; size: many; D: NA; DNA: TGTGCCAGCAGCCGGGTGGTGGACCAAAAAGCTTTCTTT; CDR3: CASSRVVDQKAFF
J: TRBJ2-5; V: TRBV12-3/TRBV12-4; size: few; D: NA; DNA: TGTGCCAGCAGACTAGCAGGGACCCAGTACTTC; CDR3: CASRLAGTQYF
J: TRBJ2-5; V: TRBV4-1; size: few; D: TRBD2; DNA: TGCGCCAGCAGCCAAGAACACGGGGGACTAGCGGAACAAGAGACCCAGTACTTC; CDR3: CASSQEHGGLAEQETQYF
J: TRBJ2-2; V: TRBV12-3/TRBV12-4; size: NA; D: TRBD1; DNA: TGTGCCAGCAGCCCGAGGGGGACAGGGGGCTACACCGGGGAGCTGTTTTTT; CDR3: CASSPRGTGGYTGELFF
J: TRBJ2-3; V: TRBV29-1; size: NA; D: NA; DNA: TGCAGCGTTGAAGGCGGTGACACTACTAGCACAGATACGCAGTATTTT; CDR3: CSVEGGDTTSTDTQYF
J: TRBJ2-1; V: TRBV7-8; size: few; D: TRBD2; DNA: TGTGCCAGCACCCGACTAGCGGGGGTCAATGAGCAGTTCTTC; CDR3: CASTRLAGVNEQFF
J: TRBJ2-5; V: TRBV3-2; size: NA; D: NA; DNA: TGTGCCAGCAGCCCTCGACCTGGAGAGACCCAGTACTTC; CDR3: CASSPRPGETQYF
J: TRBJ2-2; V: TRBV20-1; size: once; D: NA; DNA: TGCAGTGCTAGTGAGATGAACACCGGGGAGCTGTTTTTT; CDR3: CSASEMNTGELFF
J: TRBJ1-2; V: TRBV30; size: few; D: TRBD1; DNA: TGTGCCTGGACGAAGAAGGGGGCGCGGGAAGGCTACACCTTC; CDR3: CAWTKKGAREGYTF
J: TRBJ2-3; V: TRBV7-2; size: NA; D: TRBD2; DNA: TGTGCCAGCAGCGGAGCGGGGGGCCCATTTAGGGATACGCAGTATTTT; CDR3: CASSGAGGPFRDTQYF
J: TRBJ2-5; V: TRBV27; size: NA; D: NA; DNA: TGTGCCAGCAGTTTAAGTGCCCGCACTAGAGAGACCCAGTACTTC; CDR3: CASSLSARTRETQYF
J: TRBJ2-5; V: TRBV7-2; size: many; D: TRBD2; DNA: TGTGCCAGCAGCTTAATTAGCGGGGGAGCCCAAATCCAAGAGACCCAGTACTTC; CDR3: CASSLISGGAQIQETQYF
J: TRBJ2-3; V: TRBV7-3; size: NA; D: TRBD1; DNA: TGTGCCAGCAGTCCCGACAGGGGGCTAACAGATACGCAGTATTTT; CDR3: CASSPDRGLTDTQYF
J: TRBJ2-5; V: TRBV29-1; size: NA; D: NA; DNA: TGCAGCGCGCGAACTCTACTTGGGGAGACCCAGTACTTC; CDR3: CSARTLLGETQYF
J: TRBJ2-3; V: TRBV7-6; size: many; D: TRBD2; DNA: TGTGCCAGCAGCTTAGGGACTAGCGGCGCCAGCACAGATACGCAGTATTTT; CDR3: CASSLGTSGASTDTQYF
J: TRBJ2-1; V: TRBV29-1; size: NA; D: TRBD2; DNA: TGCAGCGTTGAAGGAAGGACTAGCCTAACCTACAATGAGCAGTTCTTC; CDR3: CSVEGRTSLTYNEQFF
J: TRBJ1-5; V: TRBV7-9; size: NA; D: TRBD1; DNA: TGTGCCAGCAGTGATCAGAACAGGGGGGTGAATCAGCCCCAGCATTTT; CDR3: CASSDQNRGVNQPQHF
J: TRBJ2-5; V: TRBV5-1; size: few; D: NA; DNA: TGCGCCAGCAGCTTGAATCTCCGGACAGCCCATCAGACCCAGTACTTC; CDR3: CASSLNLRTAHQTQYF
J: TRBJ2-3; V: TRBV20-1; size: NA; D: TRBD1; DNA: TGCAGTGCTACCCTTCCTGGCAGGGGGCAGGCAGATACGCAGTATTTT; CDR3: CSATLPGRGQADTQYF
J: TRBJ2-1; V: TRBV29-1; size: few; D: NA; DNA: TGCAGCGTTGAATCCCGCGGCGAAGACAATGAGCAGTTCTTC; CDR3: CSVESRGEDNEQFF
J: TRBJ2-5; V: TRBV12-3/TRBV12-4; size: NA; D: NA; DNA: TGTGCCAGCAGTTTAGGGGGGCTAGCTGAGACCCAGTACTTC; CDR3: CASSLGGLAETQYF
J: TRBJ2-5; V: TRBV11-2; size: many; D: TRBD2; DNA: TGTGCCAGCAGCTTAGGACTAGCGGGGGGCCACCTGGCGGAGACCCAGTACTTC; CDR3: CASSLGLAGGHLAETQYF
J: TRBJ2-1; V: TRBV6-2/TRBV6-3; size: few; D: NA; DNA: TGTGCCAGCAGCCATCCCCAGGGGAATGAGCAGTTCTTC; CDR3: CASSHPQGNEQFF
J: TRBJ1-1; V: TRBV7-9; size: few; D: NA; DNA: TGTGCCAGCAGCTTAATCCCCACTGAAGCTTTCTTT; CDR3: CASSLIPTEAFF
J: TRBJ1-2; V: TRBV27; size: NA; D: TRBD1; DNA: TGTGCCAGCAGTCTGACAGGGGGATTAATTAACTATGGCTACACCTTC; CDR3: CASSLTGGLINYGYTF
J: TRBJ2-1; V: TRBV10-3; size: NA; D: NA; DNA: TGTGCCATCAGTGAGGACAGCAGCTCCTACAATGAGCAGTTCTTC; CDR3: CAISEDSSSYNEQFF
J: TRBJ2-3; V: TRBV9; size: NA; D: NA; DNA: TGTGCCAGCAGCGGTGGAATGGATACGCAGTATTTT; CDR3: CASSGGMDTQYF
J: TRBJ2-7; V: TRBV30; size: few; D: NA; DNA: TGTGCCTGGAGGCCCGCTAAGAGCTCCTACGAGCAGTACTTC; CDR3: CAWRPAKSSYEQYF
J: TRBJ2-5; V: TRBV12-3/TRBV12-4; size: few; D: NA; DNA: TGTGCCAGCAGGCGTACAGGGTGGCAAGAGACCCAGTACTTC; CDR3: CASRRTGWQETQYF
J: TRBJ2-2; V: TRBV28; size: NA; D: TRBD1; DNA: TGTGCCAGCAGTTTAGACAGGGAGCAGAACACCGGGGAGCTGTTTTTT; CDR3: CASSLDREQNTGELFF
J: TRBJ2-1; V: TRBV12-5; size: NA; D: TRBD1; DNA: TGTGCTAGTGGTTTGGTAGGCACAGGGGAATCCTACAATGAGCAGTTCTTC; CDR3: CASGLVGTGESYNEQFF
J: TRBJ2-3; V: TRBV7-2; size: many; D: TRBD1; DNA: TGTGCCAGCAGCTCGGGACAGGGCACAGATACGCAGTATTTT; CDR3: CASSSGQGTDTQYF
J: TRBJ1-1; V: TRBV14; size: NA; D: NA; DNA: TGTGCCAGCAGCCAAGCGTGGGCAGGGGAAGCTTTCTTT; CDR3: CASSQAWAGEAFF
J: TRBJ2-4; V: TRBV5-5; size: NA; D: NA; DNA: TGTGCCAGCAGCTTGGAGCTCAGCAAGGACATTCAGTACTTC; CDR3: CASSLELSKDIQYF
J: TRBJ1-2; V: TRBV27; size: few; D: NA; DNA: TGTGCCAGCAGTCCAACCCCGCACAGGGTCCCCTTAATTTATGGCTACACCTTC; CDR3: CASSPTPHRVPLIYGYTF
J: TRBJ2-3; V: TRBV4-1; size: NA; D: NA; DNA: TGCGCCAGCAGCAGTAAGGGGGGAGCCGCAGATACGCAGTATTTT; CDR3: CASSSKGGAADTQYF
J: TRBJ1-1; V: TRBV7-2; size: NA; D: NA; DNA: TGTGCCAGCAGCTTCCAGGAGCCGAGGACTGAAGCTTTCTTT; CDR3: CASSFQEPRTEAFF
J: TRBJ1-5; V: TRBV19; size: NA; D: NA; DNA: TGTGCCAGTAGCAGACAGGAGAATCAGCCCCAGCATTTT; CDR3: CASSRQENQPQHF
J: TRBJ2-1; V: TRBV10-3; size: NA; D: NA; DNA: TGTGCCATTCGAGGAGGGCCCCTCAATGAGCAGTTCTTC; CDR3: CAIRGGPLNEQFF
J: TRBJ1-2; V: TRBV6-2/TRBV6-3; size: few; D: TRBD1; DNA: TGTGCCAGCAGAACAGGGGTTTTCGATGGCTACACCTTC; CDR3: CASRTGVFDGYTF
J: TRBJ2-3; V: TRBV2; size: NA; D: NA; DNA: TGTGCCAGCAACCACCACCAGGGGGGCTATAGGGATACGCAGTATTTT; CDR3: CASNHHQGGYRDTQYF
J: TRBJ2-1; V: TRBV6-5; size: few; D: NA; DNA: TGTGCCAGCAGTTTGACCCCGCGCTCCTACAATGAGCAGTTCTTC; CDR3: CASSLTPRSYNEQFF
J: TRBJ1-5; V: TRBV27; size: NA; D: TRBD1; DNA: TGTGCCAGCAGTCCGAGACAGGGGAAGGGCAATCAGCCCCAGCATTTT; CDR3: CASSPRQGKGNQPQHF
J: TRBJ1-2; V: TRBV12-3/TRBV12-4; size: NA; D: NA; DNA: TGTGCCAGCAGTTTTGGGAGGGCAGAAGGCTACACCTTC; CDR3: CASSFGRAEGYTF
J: TRBJ2-3; V: TRBV29-1; size: many; D: TRBD1; DNA: TGCAGCGTTGAGGGGGGACAGGTCACAGATACGCAGTATTTT; CDR3: CSVEGGQVTDTQYF
J: TRBJ2-1; V: TRBV7-9; size: many; D: NA; DNA: TGTGCCAGCAGCCCCCCGGGGAGGGGGTGGAATGAGCAGTTCTTC; CDR3: CASSPPGRGWNEQFF
J: TRBJ2-2; V: TRBV7-8; size: NA; D: NA; DNA: TGTGCCAGCAGCTTTTCGGGCCCCGGGGAGCTGTTTTTT; CDR3: CASSFSGPGELFF